This TCR beta chain was identified during a study of OX40 agonist ivuxolimab in advanced cancers. Here immunoSEQ multiplex PCR was the method, and the copy in TCRdb shows in-frame clones only, minus some. This sample has roughly 60,000 clones, with 86% found just once. This clone was seen a single time. After removal of 7 bases from V and 7 bases from J, the junction contained 10 bases not matched to a gene. The CDR3 loop spans 13 amino acids. Germline CDR1 SEHNR, CDR2 FQNEAQ (reference sequence). This rearrangement joins TRBV7-9 to TRBJ2-7, with 7 bases fitting TRBD1. The sequence derives from an adult with an advanced solid tumor such as melanoma, head and neck, liver or kidney cancer. The sequencing used CD4+ or CD8+ T cells sorted from blood, collected in a trial of the OX40 agonist ivuxolimab. The CDR3 loop reads CASIGQASGEQYF. Here the CDR3 DNA reads TGTGCCAGCATCGGACAGGCCTCGGGTGAGCAGTACTTC. Based on the CDR3 plus reference TRBV7-9 and TRBJ2-7, the full variable domain is DTGVSQNPRHKITKRGQNVTFRCDPISEHNRLYWYRQTLGQGPEFLTYFQNEAQLEKSRLLSDRFSAERPKGSFSTLEIQRTEQGDSAMYLCASIGQASGEQYFGPGTRLTVT.